This T cell receptor (beta chain) was sequenced during a study of T cells in localized non-small cell lung cancer. The study's findings and limits: Compared with tumor, uninvolved adjacent lung displayed greater T cell clonality, ranking highest overall. Detection in adjacent lung was observed for a median about 56 of the top 100 tumor clones. The tumor had only one region sequenced, so heterogeneity remains possible. Increased T cell density in blood showed an association with longer overall survival.

Sequenced by immunoSEQ multiplex PCR; TCRdb stores in-frame clones only, minus some. The data contain fewer than 30,000 clones, roughly 87% of them singletons. Notes on this clone: Its antigen is currently unknown.

Germline V gene lookup returns CDR1 KGHSH and CDR2 LQKENI. V lost 2 bases, J lost 5 bases, and 4 bases stayed unmatched. The CDR3 runs 15 residues. The chain joins TRBV18 to TRBJ2-1, with TRBD2 matching 9 bases. The clonotype originates from a woman aged 40-69 years with stage I lung adenocarcinoma. Here the sequenced sample was peripheral blood, taken before any cancer treatment. CDR3 DNA: TGTGCCAGCTCACCAGTTCTAGCGGGGCACAATGAGCAGTTCTTC. It encodes CASSPVLAGHNEQFF.